The clone carrying this T cell receptor (beta chain) was counted between two and nine times. Its antigen remains unknown. The data originate from a study of T-cell memory formation after mild COVID-19. Study details: For the most part, TCR clusters were specific to one donor.

Constant-segment primers served in 5'RACE that generated TCR alpha and TCR beta cDNA libraries bearing sample barcodes and UMIs. A single record per CDR3 protein comes from TCRdb applying MiXCR to the 5' RACE reads. The data hold about 180,000 distinct CDR3 sequences, with 16% observed a single time. Study results and limitations: Contracting CD4+ clones were located mainly in CM and EM, and CD8+ clones in EMRA. Detection of some responders pre-infection suggested pre-existing cross-reactive memory T cells participated.

The sequence derives from an adult woman who had mild COVID-19 (a few samples of this study predate the infection). Cell type and time point are not known. Sequenced material: PBMCs or a T cell subset sorted from them (not recorded which).

CDR3: CASTQTGWTTEAFF. DNA for the CDR3: TGTGCCAGCACGCAGACAGGGTGGACTACTGAAGCTTTCTTT. The chain has TRBV25-1 and TRBJ1-1, with 7 bases fitting TRBD1. Germline loops: CDR1 MGHDK, CDR2 SYGVNS. CDR3 length equals 14 residues. Trimming at V came to 7 bases and at J to 5 bases, leaving 10 bases not matched to a gene.